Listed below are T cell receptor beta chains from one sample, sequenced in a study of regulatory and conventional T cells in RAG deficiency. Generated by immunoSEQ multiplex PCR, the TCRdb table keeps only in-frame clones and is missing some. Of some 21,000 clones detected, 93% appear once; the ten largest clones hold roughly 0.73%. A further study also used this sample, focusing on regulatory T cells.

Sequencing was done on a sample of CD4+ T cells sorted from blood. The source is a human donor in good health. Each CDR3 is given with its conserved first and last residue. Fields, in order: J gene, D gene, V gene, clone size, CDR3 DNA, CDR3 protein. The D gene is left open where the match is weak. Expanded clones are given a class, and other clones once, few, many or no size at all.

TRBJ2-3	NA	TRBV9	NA	TGTGCCAGCAGCCCTCGACAGGCTTCTAGCACAGATACGCAGTATTTT	CASSPRQASSTDTQYF
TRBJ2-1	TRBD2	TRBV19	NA	TGTGCCAGTAGTATATCCCTAGCGGGGGGGCTGAATGAGCAGTTCTTC	CASSISLAGGLNEQFF
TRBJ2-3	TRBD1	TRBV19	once	TGTGCCAGTAGTCCGGGACAGGGGCTCACAGATACGCAGTATTTT	CASSPGQGLTDTQYF
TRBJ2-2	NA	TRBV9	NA	TGTGCCAGCAGCACCTTTTCCGGGGAGCTGTTTTTT	CASSTFSGELFF
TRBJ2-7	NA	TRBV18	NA	TGTGCCAGCTCACCCGCCCCTCAGGGTTCCTACGAGCAGTACTTC	CASSPAPQGSYEQYF
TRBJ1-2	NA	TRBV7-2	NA	TGTGCCAGCAGCTTACAAGGACAGACCTATGGCTACACCTTC	CASSLQGQTYGYTF
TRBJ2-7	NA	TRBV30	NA	TGTGCCTGGAGTAGCGGACTCTACGAGCAGTACTTC	CAWSSGLYEQYF
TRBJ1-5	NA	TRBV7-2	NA	TGTGCCAGCAGCTTATCGCCAGAGAATCAGCCCCAGCATTTT	CASSLSPENQPQHF
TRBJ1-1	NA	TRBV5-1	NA	TGCGCCAGCAGCTTGGCCCCCAGTCCGTTGGCTTTCTTT	CASSLAPSPLAFF
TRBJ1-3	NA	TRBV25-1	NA	TGTGCCAGCAGTGAAAACCCGGGTTTACCCTCTGGAAACACCATATATTTT	CASSENPGLPSGNTIYF
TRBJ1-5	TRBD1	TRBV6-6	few	TGTGCCAGCAGTACACAGGGGGTGGATCAGCCCCAGCATTTT	CASSTQGVDQPQHF
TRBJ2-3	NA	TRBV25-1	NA	TGTGCCAGCAGTGAATACCGCGCTAGCACAGATACGCAGTATTTT	CASSEYRASTDTQYF
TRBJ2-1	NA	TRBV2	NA	TGTGCCAGCAGTGCACCTCCTGGCCCCTCCGTTGAGCAGTTCTTC	CASSAPPGPSVEQFF
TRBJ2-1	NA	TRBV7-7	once	TGTGCCAGCAGCGTTAGTACACTAGGGGAGCAGTTCTTC	CASSVSTLGEQFF
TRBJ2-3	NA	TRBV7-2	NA	TGTGCCAGCAGACCCCCCGGGGTTAGCACAGATACGCAGTATTTT	CASRPPGVSTDTQYF
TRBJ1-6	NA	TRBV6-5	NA	TGTGCCAGCAGTTACGGGCGCCGGACAATGGTGTCACCCCTCCACTTT	CASSYGRRTMVSPLHF
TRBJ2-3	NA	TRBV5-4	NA	TGTGCCAGCAGCCCCCCCGCGGGCACAGATACGCAGTATTTT	CASSPPAGTDTQYF